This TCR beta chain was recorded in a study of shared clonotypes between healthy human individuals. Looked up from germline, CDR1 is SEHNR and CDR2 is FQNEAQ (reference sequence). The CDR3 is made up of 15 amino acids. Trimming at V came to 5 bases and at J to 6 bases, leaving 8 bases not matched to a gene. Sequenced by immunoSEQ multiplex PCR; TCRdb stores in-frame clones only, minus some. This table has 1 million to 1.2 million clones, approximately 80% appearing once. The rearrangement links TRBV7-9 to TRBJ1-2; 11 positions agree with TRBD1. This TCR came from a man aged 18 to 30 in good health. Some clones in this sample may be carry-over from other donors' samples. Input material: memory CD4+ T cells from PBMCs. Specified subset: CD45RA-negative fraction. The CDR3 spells CASSHTGTGGDGYTF. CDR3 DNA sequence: TGTGCCAGCAGCCATACCGGGACAGGGGGAGATGGCTACACCTTC.